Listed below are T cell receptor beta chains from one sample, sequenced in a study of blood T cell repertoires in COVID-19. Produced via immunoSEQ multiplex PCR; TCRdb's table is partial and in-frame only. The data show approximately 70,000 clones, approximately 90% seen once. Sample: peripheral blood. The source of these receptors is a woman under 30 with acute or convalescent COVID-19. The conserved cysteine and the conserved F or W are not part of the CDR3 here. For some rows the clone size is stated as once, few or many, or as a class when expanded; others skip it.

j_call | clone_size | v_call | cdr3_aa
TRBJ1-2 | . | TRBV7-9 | ASSLYGTGGYT
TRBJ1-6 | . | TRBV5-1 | ASSVDGGLNSPLH
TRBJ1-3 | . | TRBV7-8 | ASSMPTGYLANTIY
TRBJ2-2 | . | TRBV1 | TSSQDWAGTGELF
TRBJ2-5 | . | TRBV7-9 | ASSPLAGDRETQY
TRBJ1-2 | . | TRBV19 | ASSVGQGDGYT
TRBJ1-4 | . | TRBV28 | ASSLRQFNEKLF
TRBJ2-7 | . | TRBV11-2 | ASKGRARGYEQY
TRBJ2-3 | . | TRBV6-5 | ASRDDRAGADTQY
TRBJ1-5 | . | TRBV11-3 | ASSLKTGDNNQPQH
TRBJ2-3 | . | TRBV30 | AWSLGQGDTQY
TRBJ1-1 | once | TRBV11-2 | ASSLSQGNTEAF
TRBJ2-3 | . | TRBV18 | ASSQQELFSTDTQY
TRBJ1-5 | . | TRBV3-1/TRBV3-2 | ASSHGVEGQPQH
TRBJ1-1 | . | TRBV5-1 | ASSLGGQRTRTEAF
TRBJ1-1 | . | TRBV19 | ASSMTGNTEAF
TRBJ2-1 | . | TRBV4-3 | ASSTDAGLNNEQF
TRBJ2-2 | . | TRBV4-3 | ASSQDWPSGYTGELF
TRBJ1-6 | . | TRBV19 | ASSSRGQTSNSPLH
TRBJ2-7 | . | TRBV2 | ASSVLAGFYEQY
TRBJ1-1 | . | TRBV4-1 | ASSHAPGQLNTEAF
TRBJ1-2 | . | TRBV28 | ASTVRGQGGYT
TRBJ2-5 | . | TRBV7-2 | ASSLRSSGGAETQY
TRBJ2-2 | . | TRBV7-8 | ASSPTGGSTGELF
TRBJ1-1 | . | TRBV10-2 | ASSTMNTEAF
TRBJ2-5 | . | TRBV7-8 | ASSLEAAQETQY
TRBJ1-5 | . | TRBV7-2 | ASSPPRSNQPQH
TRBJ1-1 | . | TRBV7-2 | ASSLSQGRTEAF
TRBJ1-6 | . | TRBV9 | ASSVAGNRDSPLH
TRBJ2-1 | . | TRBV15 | ATSRVRANNEQF
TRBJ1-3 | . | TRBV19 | ASSPGDFGNTIY
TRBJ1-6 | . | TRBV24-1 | ATSEAFPNSPLH
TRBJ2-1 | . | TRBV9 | ASSPRLAGTADNEQF
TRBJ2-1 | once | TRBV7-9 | ASSPGQGVKEYNEQF
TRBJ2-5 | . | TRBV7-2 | ASSLTGRVETQY
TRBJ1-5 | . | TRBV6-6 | ASREYNQPQH
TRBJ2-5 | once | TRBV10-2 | ASSGTGVETQY
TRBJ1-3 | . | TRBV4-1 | ASSQASKSGNTIY
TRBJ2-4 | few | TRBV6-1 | ASSDWDRAKNIQY
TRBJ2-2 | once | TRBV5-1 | ASSLAGVVGTGELF
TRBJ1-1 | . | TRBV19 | ASSFLLNTEAF
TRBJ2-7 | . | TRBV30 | AWSVLGTGSDEQY
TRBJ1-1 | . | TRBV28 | ASSFPVAGNTEAF
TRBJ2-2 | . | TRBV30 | AWSVGSTGELF
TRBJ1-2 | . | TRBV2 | ASSEDRAYGYT
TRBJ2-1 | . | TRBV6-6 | ASSYRTSGKYNEQF
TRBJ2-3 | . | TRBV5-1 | ASSLAGATSGGTDTQY
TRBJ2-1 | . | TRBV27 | ASSFLIGSGGAGNEQF
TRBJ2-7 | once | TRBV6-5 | ASSLRQGPIYEQY
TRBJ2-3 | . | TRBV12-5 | ASGFSSTDTQY
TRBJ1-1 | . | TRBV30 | AWSEGVYTEAF
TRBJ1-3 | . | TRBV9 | ASSVGSFVSGNTIY
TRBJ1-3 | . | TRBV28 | ASSPRGGVGNTIY
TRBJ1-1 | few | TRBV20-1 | SASIHPGDTEAF
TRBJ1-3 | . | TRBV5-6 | ASSYWSFGNTIY
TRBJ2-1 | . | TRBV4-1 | ASSQDLAGVYNEQF
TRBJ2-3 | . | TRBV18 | ASSIYRDGNTDTQY
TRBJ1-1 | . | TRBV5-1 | ASSLDGLGRNTEAF
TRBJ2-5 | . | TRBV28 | ASNRGGGKGETQY
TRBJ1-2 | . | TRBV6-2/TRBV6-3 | ASSYGGVSNYGYT